These 12 T cell receptor beta chains were all obtained from the same sample, sequenced in a study of memory CD4+ T cells and cytomegalovirus serostatus (dated by TCRdb to between 2017 and 2020). Libraries were built with the immunoSEQ multiplex PCR assay. TCRdb retrieved this table from immuneACCESS and kept in-frame rearrangements only. Not all clones are present; in checked studies, unresolved V genes account for under half, and no reason is known for the remainder. This sample has approximately 23,000 clones in its table, and about 80% of those were observed once. 1% of the sample lies in the top ten. Single viable CD3+CD4+CD8-CD45RO+ cells were sorted as memory CD4+ T cells on a FACSAria II. The source material was memory CD4+ T cells from blood. Every receptor here comes from an adult in good health and CMV-seronegative.

The chain couples TRBV29-1 to TRBJ1-5; possibly TRBD1 for D (6 bases). CDR3 length: 15 residues. V shed 7 bases and J shed 0 bases, with 16 bases lying between them. Germline V gene sequence: CDR1 SQVTM, CDR2 ANQGSEA. The CDR3, as DNA: TGCAGCGCCGCAGACCAACAGGGTAGCAATCAGCCCCAGCATTTT. As protein: CSAADQQGSNQPQHF.

This chain connects TRBV9 to TRBJ2-1; D is uncertain. V lost 1 base to trimming and J lost 9 bases, with 5 bases between them. Germline V gene lookup returns CDR1 SGDLS and CDR2 YYNGEE. CDR3 size: 11 residues. The CDR3 nucleotides read TGTGCCAGCAGCGTACGCCGTGAGCAGTTCTTC. Translation: CASSVRREQFF.

The J gene is TRBJ2-7, the V gene TRBV28; D is perhaps TRBD1 (6 bases). The CDR3 length is 16 residues. Trimming removed 5 bases at V and 3 bases at J, with 20 bases between. Germline lookup yields CDR1 MDHEN and CDR2 SYDVKM. The CDR3 sequence is CASSTSFPGQIYEQYF. The CDR3 coding sequence is TGTGCCAGCAGTACATCCTTTCCGGGACAAATCTACGAGCAGTACTTC.

The chain joins TRBV7-9 to TRBJ1-5; D is ambiguous. The germline gives CDR1 SEHNR, CDR2 FQNEAQ (reference sequence). V was trimmed by 3 bases and J by 6 bases, leaving 12 bases between them. The CDR3 length is 14 residues. The CDR3 here is CASSFEGVGQPQHF. In nucleotides, the CDR3 is TGTGCCAGCAGCTTCGAGGGAGTTGGTCAGCCCCAGCATTTT. The full variable domain, rest sourced from reference TRBV7-9 and TRBJ1-5, is DTGVSQNPRHKITKRGQNVTFRCDPISEHNRLYWYRQTLGQGPEFLTYFQNEAQLEKSRLLSDRFSAERPKGSFSTLEIQRTEQGDSAMYLCASSFEGVGQPQHFGDGTRLSIL.

The chain uses TRBV19 and TRBJ1-2; maybe TRBD1 (5 bases). The germline CDR1 and CDR2 sequences are LNHDA and SQIVND (reference sequence). This CDR3 contains 14 residues. V lost 4 bases and J lost 8, with 17 bases in between. In DNA, the CDR3 is TGTGCCAGTAGTACCCTACAGGCCCCTAAGGGCTACACCTTC. The encoded protein is CASSTLQAPKGYTF.

The chain joins TRBV7-9 to TRBJ2-2, with TRBD1 matching 7 bases. The CDR3 is 15 residues long. After removal of 4 bases from V and 6 bases from J, the junction contained 8 bases not matched to a gene. CDR1 and CDR2 (germline): SEHNR, FQNEAQ (reference sequence). Here the CDR3 reads CASSSPGGTAGELFF. Here the CDR3 DNA reads TGTGCCAGCAGCTCCCCAGGGGGAACAGCCGGGGAGCTGTTTTTT.

A single count supports this clone. The rearrangement links TRBV28 to TRBJ2-1, with D possibly TRBD2 on 6 matching bases. The CDR3 has 15 amino acids. The germline gives CDR1 MDHEN, CDR2 SYDVKM. V lost 3 bases and J 1 base, leaving 10 bases between the germline ends. The CDR3 region has the DNA TGTGCCAGCAGTTTCCGGGGGTTTTCCTACAATGAGCAGTTCTTC. Its translation: CASSFRGFSYNEQFF.

The chain carries TRBV19 and TRBJ1-1; D may be TRBD1 (5 bases). This CDR3 comprises 14 residues. V lost 5 bases, J lost 5 bases, and 15 bases lay in between. CDR1 and CDR2 (germline): LNHDA, SQIVND (reference sequence). CDR3 coding DNA: TGTGCCAGTAGTTTTCAGGGTTTAAAAACTGAAGCTTTCTTT. As protein: CASSFQGLKTEAFF.

V gene TRBV30 combines with J gene TRBJ2-5; TRBD2 matches 7 bases. After removal of 4 bases from V and 1 base from J, the junction contained 6 bases not matched to a gene. CDR3 length: 14 residues. The V gene's germline CDR1 is GTSNPN and CDR2 SVGIG (reference sequence). CDR3 coding DNA: TGTGCCTGGAACAAGGGAGGGGTCCAAGAGACCCAGTACTTC. Its protein is CAWNKGGVQETQYF.

This chain connects TRBV19 to TRBJ2-7, with D possibly being TRBD2 (5 bases). Germline values: CDR1 LNHDA, CDR2 SQIVND (reference sequence). The CDR3 is made up of 13 amino acids. V lost 10 bases, J lost 3 bases, and 16 bases lay in between. As DNA, the CDR3 is TGTGCCACTACGGCCGGGGAGAGCTACGAGCAGTACTTC. Translating gives CATTAGESYEQYF.

The chain is built from TRBV30 and TRBJ2-1; no clear D gene. This CDR3 spans 16 amino acids. Germline assignment: CDR1 GTSNPN and CDR2 SVGIG (reference sequence). V was shortened by 2 bases and J by 0 bases, with 14 bases between the two germline ends. CDR3 region: CAWSSRWDSSYNEQFF. As DNA, the CDR3 is TGTGCCTGGAGTTCCCGTTGGGATAGCTCCTACAATGAGCAGTTCTTC. Drawing the rest from reference TRBV30 and TRBJ2-1, the complete variable domain is SQTIHQWPATLVQPVGSPLSLECTVEGTSNPNLYWYRQAAGRGLQLLFYSVGIGQISSEVPQNLSASRPQDRQFILSSKKLLLSDSGFYLCAWSSRWDSSYNEQFFGPGTRLTVL.

This clone is a singleton in its sample. The genes are TRBV4-2 and TRBJ2-7, with TRBD2 identical over 14 bases. Trimming took 0 bases from V and 0 from J; bases not matched to a gene: 16. The CDR3 sequence is 22 residues long. Germline V gives CDR1 LGHNA, CDR2 YNFKEQ. This CDR3 is CASSQDSTWAVTSGGVSYEQYF. The CDR3 DNA follows: TGTGCCAGCAGCCAAGACAGCACCTGGGCCGTGACTAGCGGGGGGGTCTCCTACGAGCAGTACTTC.